This TCR beta chain was captured by sequencing in a study of CD8+ T cells in alopecia areata (dated by TCRdb to the late 2010s). As for the study more broadly: High-throughput TCRbeta sequencing was used to examine T cell clonal expansion in alopecia areata in both the C3H/HeJ mouse model and human patients. RNA was extracted with the PAXgene miRNA kit for fixed scalp, the miRNeasy kit for PBMCs, and the RNeasy kit for mouse skin. In humans, TCRbeta sequencing was performed on scalp tissue and on sorted CD4+ and CD8+ peripheral blood T cells from healthy controls and from patients with patchy or totalis/universalis alopecia areata. Scalp clonality was compared among normal scalp (n=4), patchy alopecia areata scalp (n=8), and alopecia totalis/universalis scalp (n=8). TCRbeta CDR3 regions were amplified by immunoSEQ multiplex PCR using 35 Vbeta forward and 13 Jbeta reverse primers. Overall study results and their limits: Scalp TCR repertoire analysis is complicated because resident alphabeta T cells in normal human skin are also sequenced, whereas mouse skin is dominated by gammadelta T cells. Lesional scalp, especially in alopecia totalis/universalis, showed higher clonality and more expanded CD8+ clones than normal scalp, suggesting antigenic drive. Compared with mice, TCR sequences shared between patients were less clear, possibly partly because of HLA diversity across the patient population.

PBMCs were separated by density centrifugation and stained for CD3, CD4 and CD8, after which CD4+ and CD8+ T cells were sorted on a FACSAria. Scalp biopsies and blood samples were obtained from unaffected controls. About this clone: Its cognate antigen has yet to be identified. No much larger clone exists at a distance of one base, and base qualities are not known.

Preparation of the library involved the immunoSEQ multiplex PCR assay. RNA was extracted from all samples and reverse transcribed into cDNA as template for TCR sequencing. First-strand cDNA was synthesized using SuperScript III with a 2:1 mix of oligo-dT and random hexamers. Amplification bias was assessed with a synthetic immune receptor repertoire, and residual bias was removed computationally. The authors' pipeline ran thus. After raw reads were preprocessed to remove errors, the CDR3 was defined following IMGT conventions as running from the conserved cysteine to phenylalanine. Clonality was computed by normalizing Shannon entropy by log2 of the number of productive unique TCRs and subtracting the result from 1. CD4 or CD8 identity of scalp clones was inferred by cross-referencing scalp TCRbeta sequences with sorted blood CD4 and CD8 repertoires. TCRdb retrieved this table from immuneACCESS and kept in-frame rearrangements only. Not all clones are present; in checked studies, unresolved V genes account for under half, and no reason is known for the remainder. Clone size and the V and J calls come from that table; the DNA yielded D and trimming. This sample is represented by about 110,000 clones; 45% to 70% of them were singletons. Of the sample, 20% to 25% falls within the top ten clones.

Including the terminal cysteine and phenylalanine, the CDR3 comprises 16 residues. Only CDR3 DNA is held: 48 bases, read in frame from base 1. V loses 3 bases at its end and J loses 5 bases; junction bases beyond the gene matches: 11. From a lookup of the germline V gene (reference sequence), CDR1 and CDR2 are LNHNV and YYDKDF. The rearranged chain carries TRBV15 and TRBJ2-7; 9 nucleotides in the junction match TRBD1. Material for sequencing was CD8+ T cells sorted from blood. The sequence was obtained from a human donor in good health. Read as DNA, the sequence is TGTGCCACCAGCAGCAGACAACCGGGACAGGGCGACGAGCAGTACTTC. Its protein reads: CATSSRQPGQGDEQYF.